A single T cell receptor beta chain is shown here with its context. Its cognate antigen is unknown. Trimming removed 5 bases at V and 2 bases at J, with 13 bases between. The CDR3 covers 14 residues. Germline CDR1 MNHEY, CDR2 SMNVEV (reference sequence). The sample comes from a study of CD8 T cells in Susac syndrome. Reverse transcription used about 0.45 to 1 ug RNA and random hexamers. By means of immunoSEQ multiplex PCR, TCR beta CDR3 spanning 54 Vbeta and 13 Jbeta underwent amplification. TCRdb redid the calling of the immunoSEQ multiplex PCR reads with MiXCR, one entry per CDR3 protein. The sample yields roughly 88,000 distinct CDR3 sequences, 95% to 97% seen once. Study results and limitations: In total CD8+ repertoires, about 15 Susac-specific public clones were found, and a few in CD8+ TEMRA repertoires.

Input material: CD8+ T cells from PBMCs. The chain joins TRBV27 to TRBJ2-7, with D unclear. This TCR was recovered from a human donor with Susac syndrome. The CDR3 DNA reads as TGTGCCAGCAGTCCTATGGGTGAAGCCTACGAGCAGTACTTC. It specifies CASSPMGEAYEQYF.